One T cell receptor (beta chain) is described in this entry. Followed over time, Seattle patients had been enrolled while infection was active. Under the authors' procedure: Nucleated cell counts were estimated from reference gene primer amplification. Using immunoSEQ multiplex PCR, the repertoire was profiled, and TCRdb retains in-frame clones only, with some absent. V and J calls and clone size are those listed in that table; D and trimming were worked out from the DNA. In the table there are about 220,000 clones, about 82% of which are singletons. The data derive from a study of blood T cell repertoires in COVID-19. Overall study: The origin of the acute and convalescent COVID-19 samples was the United States, Italy and Spain. The analysed material was cDNA or gDNA that came from T cells, B-cell-depleted T cells, or PBMCs.

Trimming shortened V by 5 bases and J by 14 bases, and 13 bases separated the two germline ends. CDR1 is SGHTA and CDR2 is FQGNSA in the germline V gene. The CDR3 is 12 residues long. The rearrangement joins TRBV7-2 to TRBJ1-6, with D possibly TRBD1 on 6 matching bases. This receptor was identified in a woman aged 70 to 79 with COVID-19, enrolled during active disease. Material: peripheral blood. CDR3 in DNA: TGTGCCAGCAGCCTCATACAGGGAACCCTCCACTTT. Translation gives CASSLIQGTLHF.